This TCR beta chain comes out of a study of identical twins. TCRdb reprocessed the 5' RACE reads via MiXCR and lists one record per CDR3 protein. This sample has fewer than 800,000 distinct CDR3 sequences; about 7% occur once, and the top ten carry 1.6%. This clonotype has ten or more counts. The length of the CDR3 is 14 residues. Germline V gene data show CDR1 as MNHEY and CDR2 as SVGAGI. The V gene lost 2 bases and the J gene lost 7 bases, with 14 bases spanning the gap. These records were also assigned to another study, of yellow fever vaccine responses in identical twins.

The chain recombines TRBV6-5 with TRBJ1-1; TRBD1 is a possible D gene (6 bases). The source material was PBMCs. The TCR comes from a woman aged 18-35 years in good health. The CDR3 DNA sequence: TGTGCCAGCAGTTACCTCCGGGGGGCGGTTGAAGCTTTCTTT. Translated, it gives CASSYLRGAVEAFF.